The 25 T cell receptor beta chains presented below share a single source sample, sequenced in a study of T cell responses to AZD1222 COVID-19 vaccine. Using immunoSEQ multiplex PCR, the repertoire was profiled, and TCRdb retains in-frame clones only, with some absent. This table has 110,000 to 150,000 clones, about 88% appearing once. The specimen comprised peripheral blood, sampled 28 days after the second AZD1222 dose. The source of these receptors is an adult who received the AZD1222 COVID-19 vaccine.

J is TRBJ2-1 and V is TRBV28; the D is unclear. The CDR3 has 14 residues. The germline V gene encodes CDR1 MDHEN and CDR2 SYDVKM. V lost 2 bases and J lost 0, with 5 bases in between. CDR3 sequence (DNA): TGTGCCAGCAGTTTAGACCTCTCCTACAATGAGCAGTTCTTC. As protein: CASSLDLSYNEQFF.

The V call is TRBV7-2, the J call TRBJ1-4, with D unclear. Germline V lookup: CDR1 SGHTA, CDR2 FQGNSA. Trimming cost V 5 bases and J 8 bases, with 15 bases left between them. This CDR3 has 14 residues. The CDR3 protein is CASSPGLQQEKLFF. The CDR3, as DNA: TGTGCCAGCAGCCCCGGACTACAGCAGGAAAAACTGTTTTTT.

V is TRBV12-3 or TRBV12-4 and J is TRBJ1-1; TRBD1 might be the D (5 bases). V lost 7 bases, J lost 7 bases, and 13 bases lay in between. The CDR3 length is 12 residues. CDR3 sequence reads: CASKSDNHEAFF. The CDR3 bases are TGTGCCAGCAAATCGGACAATCATGAAGCTTTCTTT.

The J gene is TRBJ2-4, the V gene TRBV30; D perhaps matches TRBD2 (7 bases). CDR1 and CDR2 (germline): GTSNPN, SVGIG (reference sequence). The ends were cut back, 4 bases at V and 3 bases at J, with 16 bases in the middle. The CDR3 loop spans 15 amino acids. The CDR3, as DNA: TGTGCCTGGAATCCGGGGGGCTCCGGCAAAAACATTCAGTACTTC. It is translated as CAWNPGGSGKNIQYF.

This clone was counted once. This chain connects TRBV28 to TRBJ2-3, with 8 nucleotides matching TRBD1. Trimming took 6 bases from V and 3 from J; bases not matched to a gene: 8. The CDR3 is 15 residues long. Germline assignment: CDR1 MDHEN and CDR2 SYDVKM. The CDR3 sequence: CASRLRTGQTDTQYF. The CDR3, as DNA: TGTGCCAGCAGACTGAGGACAGGGCAGACAGATACGCAGTATTTT.

The CDR3 is CASAGHYGAEQYF. The CDR3 region has the DNA TGTGCCAGCGCGGGCCATTACGGGGCCGAGCAGTACTTC. The chain carries TRBV4-2 and TRBJ2-7; D tentatively fits TRBD1 or TRBD2 (5 bases each). V was trimmed by 8 bases and J by 6 bases, leaving 17 bases between them. The CDR3 runs 13 residues. Germline V gives CDR1 LGHNA, CDR2 YNFKEQ.

The V call is TRBV5-1, the J call TRBJ1-1; a possible D gene is TRBD1 (6 bases). The CDR3 sequence is 14 residues long. Trimming took off 1 base at V and 6 bases at J, with 13 bases between the two ends. The germline V gene encodes CDR1 SGHRS and CDR2 YFSETQ. The chain's CDR3 is CASSLNPGASEAFF. CDR3 nucleotide sequence: TGCGCCAGCAGCTTGAACCCGGGGGCGTCTGAAGCTTTCTTT. Full variable domain (rest looked up from reference TRBV5-1 and TRBJ1-1): KAGVTQTPRYLIKTRGQQVTLSCSPISGHRSVSWYQQTPGQGLQFLFEYFSETQRNKGNFPGRFSGRQFSNSRSEMNVSTLELGDSALYLCASSLNPGASEAFFGQGTRLTVV.

The gene calls are TRBV28 and TRBJ2-1; 8 nucleotides match TRBD2. Trimming took 3 bases from V and 0 from J; bases not matched to a gene: 4. CDR1 is MDHEN and CDR2 is SYDVKM in the germline V gene. The CDR3 contains 16 residues. Written as DNA, the CDR3 is TGTGCCAGCAGTTTGGGGCGGGAGGCCTCCTACAATGAGCAGTTCTTC. Residues: CASSLGREASYNEQFF.

This rearrangement joins TRBV12-3 or TRBV12-4 to TRBJ1-2; 7 nucleotides line up with TRBD1. V was clipped by 6 bases and J by 4 bases; unmatched bases: 5. There are 13 residues in the CDR3. Here the CDR3 DNA reads TGTGCCAGCAGCGACAGGGTTGGCTATGGCTACACCTTC. This gives the protein CASSDRVGYGYTF.

The rearrangement joins TRBV7-2 to TRBJ2-3; a possible D gene is TRBD2 (5 bases). Trimming stripped 5 bases from V and 3 bases from J, with 12 bases between. Germline assignment: CDR1 SGHTA and CDR2 FQGNSA. CDR3 length: 14 amino acids. The CDR3 region is CASSVRGRTDTQYF. CDR3 coding DNA: TGTGCCAGCAGCGTAAGAGGGAGAACAGATACGCAGTATTTT.

The V gene is TRBV18, the J gene TRBJ2-1, with a tentative D call TRBD2 (5 bases). Germline-derived CDR1 and CDR2 are KGHSH and LQKENI. The CDR3 consists of 12 residues. Trimming took off 3 bases at V and 7 bases at J, with 7 bases between the two ends. The CDR3 coding sequence is TGTGCCAGCTCACCGGGCGGGAATGAGCAGTTCTTC. Translating it yields CASSPGGNEQFF.

This clone has only one observation. V is TRBV4-2 and J is TRBJ1-4, with D possibly TRBD1 on 6 matching bases. The CDR3 sequence is 16 residues long. Trimming cost V 0 bases and J 8 bases, with 16 bases left between them. Germline V gene data show CDR1 as LGHNA and CDR2 as YNFKEQ. CDR3 sequence: CASSQDPTGAQEKLFF. The CDR3 DNA reads TGTGCCAGCAGCCAAGATCCAACGGGGGCACAGGAAAAACTGTTTTTT.

The chain employs TRBV10-3 and TRBJ1-2; TRBD1 aligns across 9 bases. Germline lookup yields CDR1 ENHRY and CDR2 SYGVKD. This CDR3 has 14 residues. V shed 10 bases and J 1 base; nucleotides not matched to a gene: 7. In DNA form, the CDR3 reads TGTGCCACTAAGCCGGGACAGGGTAACTATGGCTACACCTTC. It codes for CATKPGQGNYGYTF.

V is TRBV5-1 and J is TRBJ2-7, with 9 bases that match TRBD1. The J segment lost 6 bases and the V segment lost 0 bases, leaving 7 bases of the junction unmatched. The CDR3 extends over 15 amino acids. The germline V gene has CDR1 SGHRS and CDR2 YFSETQ. The CDR3 sequence: CASSLGQGGVSEQYF. Written as DNA, the CDR3 is TGCGCCAGCAGCTTGGGACAGGGGGGTGTAAGCGAGCAGTACTTC.

This rearrangement joins TRBV24-1 to TRBJ2-1; unclear D gene. This CDR3 contains 13 residues. Trimming took 9 bases from V and 0 from J, leaving 8 bases between them. Germline V lookup: CDR1 KGHDR, CDR2 SFDVKD. CDR3 sequence reads: CATGPNSYNEQFF. The DNA of the CDR3 is TGTGCCACCGGGCCCAACTCCTACAATGAGCAGTTCTTC.

This chain's CDR3 is CASSAPTGQETQYF. The CDR3 nucleotides read TGTGCCAGCAGCGCACCGACAGGACAAGAGACCCAGTACTTC. The chain employs TRBV7-9 and TRBJ2-5; TRBD1 might be the D (6 bases). This CDR3 region has 14 residues. Between the trimmed V and J ends, which lost 5 bases and 2 bases, there was a span of 12 bases. Germline V CDR1 and CDR2: SEHNR, FQNEAQ (reference sequence).

The J gene is TRBJ2-5, the V gene TRBV6-2 or TRBV6-3; D is uncertain. Trimming stripped 2 bases from V and 1 base from J, with 8 bases between. Per germline, CDR1 MNHEY and CDR2 SVGEGT. The CDR3 is 14 residues long. CDR3 DNA: TGTGCCAGCAGTTACACTATTCTCCAAGAGACCCAGTACTTC. Protein product: CASSYTILQETQYF.

This chain links TRBV3-1 (or the pseudogene TRBV3-2) with TRBJ2-5; a possible D gene is TRBD2 (6 bases). The germline CDR1 and CDR2 sequences are LGHDT and YNNKEL (reference sequence). V was cut by 6 bases and J by 2 bases, with 10 bases left in between. This CDR3 contains 13 residues. In DNA form, the CDR3 reads TGTGCCAGCAGTCCCCGGGGGCAAGAGACCCAGTACTTC. It specifies CASSPRGQETQYF.

This clone has a single count. V usage is TRBV11-2 and J usage is TRBJ2-7, with D possibly being TRBD2 (6 bases). Per the germline V gene, CDR1 is SGHAT and CDR2 is FQNNGV. V was pared by 1 base and J by 2 bases, with 12 bases between. The CDR3 length is 15 residues. The CDR3 sequence: CASSLGFGTAYEQYF. In DNA form, the CDR3 reads TGTGCCAGCAGCTTAGGTTTTGGGACTGCCTACGAGCAGTACTTC.

V is TRBV4-1 and J is TRBJ2-3, with a tentative D call TRBD2 (6 bases). In germline, CDR1 is MGHRA, CDR2 YSYEKL. This CDR3 has 16 residues. The V gene lost 0 bases and the J gene lost 3 bases, with 13 bases spanning the gap. The CDR3 DNA is TGCGCCAGCAGCCAAGAGTTGGGGGGTAGGACAGATACGCAGTATTTT. Protein product: CASSQELGGRTDTQYF.

The J gene is TRBJ1-6, the V gene TRBV5-1, with D hard to call. The CDR3 covers 12 residues. V gave up 3 bases and J gave up 7 bases, with 5 bases separating them. From germline, CDR1 is SGHRS and CDR2 YFSETQ. As DNA, the CDR3 is TGCGCCAGCAGCTCTACGAATTCACCCCTCCACTTT. This sequence encodes CASSSTNSPLHF. The variable domain in full, completed from reference TRBV5-1 and TRBJ1-6, reads KAGVTQTPRYLIKTRGQQVTLSCSPISGHRSVSWYQQTPGQGLQFLFEYFSETQRNKGNFPGRFSGRQFSNSRSEMNVSTLELGDSALYLCASSSTNSPLHFGNGTRLTVT.

The V and J genes are TRBV5-1 and TRBJ2-3; 11 positions match TRBD2. Germline CDR1 SGHRS, CDR2 YFSETQ. The CDR3 runs 14 residues. The V gene end was trimmed by 3 bases and the J gene end by 7 bases; junction bases not matched to a gene: 4. CDR3 nucleotide sequence: TGCGCCAGCAGCTCGACTAGCGGGGATTATACGCAGTATTTT. Translated, it gives CASSSTSGDYTQYF.

The chain is built from TRBV15 and TRBJ1-4, with D uncertain. Germline lookup yields CDR1 LNHNV and CDR2 YYDKDF (reference sequence). The CDR3 is made up of 15 amino acids. Trimming removed 0 bases at V and 4 bases at J, with 9 bases between. The CDR3 reads CATSRDLGYNEKLFF. The DNA for the CDR3 is TGTGCCACCAGCAGAGACCTGGGCTATAATGAAAAACTGTTTTTT.

The chain carries TRBV6-1 and TRBJ2-7; either TRBD1 or TRBD2 may fit D (5 bases each). This CDR3 is built from 13 residues. V lost 3 bases and J 6 bases, leaving 12 bases between the germline ends. CDR1 and CDR2 (germline): MNHNS, SASEGT. As DNA, the CDR3 is TGTGCCAGCAGTGAGGGACGAATCGGCGAGCAGTACTTC. Its translation is CASSEGRIGEQYF.

The gene calls are TRBV6-1 and TRBJ1-2, with D hard to call. The ends were cut back, 0 bases at V and 4 bases at J, with 12 bases in the middle. The germline V gene has CDR1 MNHNS and CDR2 SASEGT. The CDR3 extends over 15 amino acids. The CDR3 nucleotides read TGTGCCAGCAGTGAAGCAAGCGCGGGAGGCTATGGCTACACCTTC. This gives the protein CASSEASAGGYGYTF.